This T cell receptor beta chain was identified in a study of beta chain features in type 1 diabetes. This clone was seen a handful of times. Expressed TCRB transcripts were sequenced because the isolated RNA had all been reverse transcribed beforehand. The assay was immunoSEQ multiplex PCR, and TCRdb's table has in-frame clones only and misses some. The sample has roughly 610,000 clones, 15% seen once. The CDR3 covers 13 residues. CDR1 is SGHNT and CDR2 is YYREEE in the germline V gene (reference sequence). The V gene lost 3 bases and the J gene lost 11 bases, with 15 bases spanning the gap. The V gene is TRBV5-4, the J gene TRBJ1-5, with D perhaps matching TRBD1 (6 bases). Source material: naive CD4+ T cells from blood. The receptor was derived from a man aged 18 to 29 in good health. CDR3 bases: TGTGCCAGCAGCTCCCGACCGGGGGGCGCCCAGCATTTT. Protein: CASSSRPGGAQHF.